This is a list of T cell receptor beta chains from one sample in a study of post-analysis software for immune sequencing data. Each CDR3 protein gets one entry after TCRdb re-called the PCR reads with MiXCR. The profile covers about 570,000 distinct CDR3 sequences, with 30% to 40% appearing a single time and around 5.9% taken by the ten largest. Sequencing used blood. The receptors come from a girl aged 2-17 years with multiple sclerosis. CDR3s include the opening cysteine and the closing phenylalanine or tryptophan. Each record gives: V gene, J gene, clone size, CDR3 protein. For some rows the clone size is stated as once, few or many, or as a class when expanded; others skip it.

v_call: TRBV27
j_call: TRBJ2-5
clone_size: few
cdr3_aa: CASSPDWDRRETQYF

v_call: TRBV5-1
j_call: TRBJ2-3
clone_size: -
cdr3_aa: CASSLAEGKAPTDTQYF

v_call: TRBV18
j_call: -
clone_size: -
cdr3_aa: CASSPITDYNEQYF

v_call: TRBV9
j_call: TRBJ2-7
clone_size: -
cdr3_aa: CASSVGATETYEQYF

v_call: TRBV6-5
j_call: TRBJ1-2
clone_size: few
cdr3_aa: CASGRLLGENGYTF

v_call: TRBV5-1
j_call: -
clone_size: -
cdr3_aa: CASSLGQGAHEQYF

v_call: TRBV9
j_call: TRBJ1-1
clone_size: -
cdr3_aa: CASSVAWGTEAFF

v_call: TRBV9
j_call: TRBJ2-3
clone_size: -
cdr3_aa: CASSVDLAGGPADTQYF

v_call: TRBV6-1
j_call: TRBJ2-7
clone_size: few
cdr3_aa: CASSDQGQSYEQYF

v_call: TRBV29-1
j_call: TRBJ1-1
clone_size: -
cdr3_aa: CSVERDTNIEAFF

v_call: TRBV6-6
j_call: TRBJ2-3
clone_size: -
cdr3_aa: CASSYRADTQYF

v_call: TRBV6-5
j_call: TRBJ1-2
clone_size: -
cdr3_aa: CASSLRGPTGNHGYTF

v_call: TRBV19
j_call: TRBJ2-5
clone_size: few
cdr3_aa: CASSRNTLEGQETQYF

v_call: TRBV7-2
j_call: TRBJ2-1
clone_size: -
cdr3_aa: CAGSLRTSGVNPYNEQFF

v_call: TRBV9
j_call: TRBJ2-3
clone_size: few
cdr3_aa: CASSVAIGGTDTQYF

v_call: TRBV9
j_call: TRBJ2-3
clone_size: few
cdr3_aa: CASSVSRGMIGVDTQYF